This T cell receptor beta chain was found in a study of human T cells and chemical hapten exposure. Study-level information: Each patient's scalp received weekly diphenylcyclopropenone throughout the approximately 23-week study.

The study's findings and limits: TCRs at a frequency above 1 in 1000 stayed unchanged with DPC sensitization.

The CDR3 length is 16 residues. Germline lookup yields CDR1 MNHEY and CDR2 SMNVEV (reference sequence). V was pared by 5 bases and J by 11 bases, with 15 bases of the junction left unmatched. Regarding this clonotype: Its antigen is not known.

Using its own MiXCR run on the RACE reads, TCRdb lists one record per CDR3 protein. The sample has about 380,000 distinct CDR3 sequences, roughly 5.3% seen once. Described time point: pre-sensitization, week 0. The treatment here: therapeutic diphenylcyclopropenone sensitization with weekly scalp DPC. Unfractionated whole blood was the source from which total RNA was extracted. This clonotype originated in a woman aged 45-59 years with alopecia areata. Some clones in this sample may be carry-over from other donors' samples. The chain is built from TRBV27 and TRBJ2-2; TRBD2 aligns across 9 bases. This specimen was whole blood, taken in connection with sensitization to the hapten diphenylcyclopropenone (DPC). The CDR3 sequence: CASSPKTSGYEAELFF. Written as DNA, the CDR3 is TGTGCCAGCAGTCCCAAGACTAGCGGATATGAGGCCGAGCTGTTTTTT.